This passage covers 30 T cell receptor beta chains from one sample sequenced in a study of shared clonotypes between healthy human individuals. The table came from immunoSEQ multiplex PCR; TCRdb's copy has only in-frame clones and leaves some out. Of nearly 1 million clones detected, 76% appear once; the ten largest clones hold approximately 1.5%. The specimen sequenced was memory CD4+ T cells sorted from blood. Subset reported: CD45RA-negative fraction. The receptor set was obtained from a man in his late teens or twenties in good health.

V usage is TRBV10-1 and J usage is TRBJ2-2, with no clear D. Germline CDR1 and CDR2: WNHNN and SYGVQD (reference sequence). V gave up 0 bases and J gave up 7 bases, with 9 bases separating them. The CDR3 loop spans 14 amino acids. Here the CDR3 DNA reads TGCGCCAGCAGTGAGTCGGGAAACTTCGGGGAGCTGTTTTTT. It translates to CASSESGNFGELFF.

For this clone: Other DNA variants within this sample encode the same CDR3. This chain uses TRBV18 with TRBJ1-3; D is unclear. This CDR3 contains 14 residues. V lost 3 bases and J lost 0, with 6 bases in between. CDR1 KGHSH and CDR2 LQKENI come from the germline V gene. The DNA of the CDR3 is TGTGCCAGCTCACCTACAGTCTCTGGAAACACCATATATTTT. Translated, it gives CASSPTVSGNTIYF.

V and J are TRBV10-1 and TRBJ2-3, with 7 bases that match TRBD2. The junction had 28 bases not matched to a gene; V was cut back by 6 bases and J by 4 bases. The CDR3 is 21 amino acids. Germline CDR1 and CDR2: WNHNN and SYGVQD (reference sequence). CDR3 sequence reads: CASSKSEAGPVGRLRSDTQYF. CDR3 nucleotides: TGCGCCAGCAGCAAAAGTGAAGCGGGACCTGTAGGACGGTTGAGGTCAGATACGCAGTATTTT.

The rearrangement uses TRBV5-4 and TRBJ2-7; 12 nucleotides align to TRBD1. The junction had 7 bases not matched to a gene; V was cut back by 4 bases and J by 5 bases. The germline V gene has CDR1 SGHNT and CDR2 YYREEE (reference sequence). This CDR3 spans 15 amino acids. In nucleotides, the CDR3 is TGTGCCAGCAGCATGGGACAGGGGGCCGAAAACGAGCAGTACTTC. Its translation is CASSMGQGAENEQYF. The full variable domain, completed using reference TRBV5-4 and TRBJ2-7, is ETGVTQSPTHLIKTRGQQVTLRCSSQSGHNTVSWYQQALGQGPQFIFQYYREEENGRGNFPPRFSGLQFPNYSSELNVNALELDDSALYLCASSMGQGAENEQYFGPGTRLTVT.

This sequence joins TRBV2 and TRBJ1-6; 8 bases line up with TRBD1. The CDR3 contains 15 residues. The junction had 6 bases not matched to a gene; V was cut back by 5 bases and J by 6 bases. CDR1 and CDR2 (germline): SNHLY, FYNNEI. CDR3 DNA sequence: TGTGCCAGCAGTTCAACAGGGGGATTTAATTCACCCCTCCACTTT. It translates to CASSSTGGFNSPLHF.

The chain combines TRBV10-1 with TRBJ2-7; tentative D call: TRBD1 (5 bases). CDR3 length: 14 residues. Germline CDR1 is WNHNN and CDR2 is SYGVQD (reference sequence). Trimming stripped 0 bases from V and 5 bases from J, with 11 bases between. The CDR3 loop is CASSESNQGDEQYF. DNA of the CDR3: TGCGCCAGCAGTGAGTCGAATCAGGGCGACGAGCAGTACTTC.

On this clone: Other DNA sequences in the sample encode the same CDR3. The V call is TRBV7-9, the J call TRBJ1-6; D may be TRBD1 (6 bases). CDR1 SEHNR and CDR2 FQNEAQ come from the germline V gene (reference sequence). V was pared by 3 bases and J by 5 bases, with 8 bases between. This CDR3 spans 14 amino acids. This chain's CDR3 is CASSFGQNNSPLHF. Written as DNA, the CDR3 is TGTGCCAGCAGCTTCGGACAGAATAATTCACCCCTCCACTTT.

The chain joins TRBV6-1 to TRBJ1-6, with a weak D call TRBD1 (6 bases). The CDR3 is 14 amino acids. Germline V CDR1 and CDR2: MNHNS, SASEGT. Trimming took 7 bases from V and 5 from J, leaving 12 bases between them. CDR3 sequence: CASIIGGDNSPLHF. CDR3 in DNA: TGTGCCAGCATTATAGGGGGGGATAATTCACCCCTCCACTTT.

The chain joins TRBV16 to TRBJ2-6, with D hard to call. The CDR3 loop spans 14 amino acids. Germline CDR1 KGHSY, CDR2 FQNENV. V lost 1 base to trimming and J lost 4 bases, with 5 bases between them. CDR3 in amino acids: CASSQLAGANVLTF. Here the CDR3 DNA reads TGTGCCAGCAGCCAATTAGCCGGGGCCAACGTCCTGACTTTC.

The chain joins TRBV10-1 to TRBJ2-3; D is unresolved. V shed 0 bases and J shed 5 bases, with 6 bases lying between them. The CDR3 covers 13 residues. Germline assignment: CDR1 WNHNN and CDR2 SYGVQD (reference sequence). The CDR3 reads CASSESDGDTQYF. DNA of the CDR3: TGCGCCAGCAGTGAGTCGGACGGAGATACGCAGTATTTT.

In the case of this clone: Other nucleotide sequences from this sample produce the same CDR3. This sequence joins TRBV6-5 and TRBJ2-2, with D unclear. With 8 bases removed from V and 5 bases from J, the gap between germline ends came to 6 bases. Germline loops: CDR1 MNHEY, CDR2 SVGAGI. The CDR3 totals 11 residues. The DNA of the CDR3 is TGTGCCAGCCGGTGGACCGGGGAGCTGTTTTTT. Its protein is CASRWTGELFF.

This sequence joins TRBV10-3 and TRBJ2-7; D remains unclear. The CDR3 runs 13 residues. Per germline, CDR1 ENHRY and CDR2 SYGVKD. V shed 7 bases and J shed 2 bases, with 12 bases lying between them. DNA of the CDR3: TGTGCCATCAAAGTCGGCAAGGCCTACGAGCAGTACTTC. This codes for CAIKVGKAYEQYF.

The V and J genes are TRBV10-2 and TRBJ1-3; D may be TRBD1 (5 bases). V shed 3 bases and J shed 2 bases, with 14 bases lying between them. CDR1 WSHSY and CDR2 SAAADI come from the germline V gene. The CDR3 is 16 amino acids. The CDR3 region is CASSDPSRVAGNTIYF. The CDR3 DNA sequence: TGCGCCAGCAGTGACCCCTCCAGGGTAGCTGGAAACACCATATATTTT.

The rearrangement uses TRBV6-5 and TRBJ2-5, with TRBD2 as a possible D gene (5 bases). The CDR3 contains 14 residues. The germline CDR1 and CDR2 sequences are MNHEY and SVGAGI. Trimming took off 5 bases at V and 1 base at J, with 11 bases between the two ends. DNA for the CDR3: TGTGCCAGCAGTCGAAGCGGAGCCCAAGAGACCCAGTACTTC. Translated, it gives CASSRSGAQETQYF.

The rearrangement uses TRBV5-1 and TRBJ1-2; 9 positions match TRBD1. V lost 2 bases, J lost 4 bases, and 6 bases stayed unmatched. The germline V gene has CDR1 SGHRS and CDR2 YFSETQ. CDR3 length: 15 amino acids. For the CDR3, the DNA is TGCGCCAGCAGCTTACGACAGGGGGGGATCTATGGCTACACCTTC. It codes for CASSLRQGGIYGYTF.

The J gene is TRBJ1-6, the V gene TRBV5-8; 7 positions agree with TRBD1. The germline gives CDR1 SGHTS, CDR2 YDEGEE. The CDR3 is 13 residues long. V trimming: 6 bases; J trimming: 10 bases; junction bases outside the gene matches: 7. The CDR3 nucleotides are TGTGCCAGCAATTCACAGGGGAGATCACCCCTCCACTTT. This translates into CASNSQGRSPLHF.

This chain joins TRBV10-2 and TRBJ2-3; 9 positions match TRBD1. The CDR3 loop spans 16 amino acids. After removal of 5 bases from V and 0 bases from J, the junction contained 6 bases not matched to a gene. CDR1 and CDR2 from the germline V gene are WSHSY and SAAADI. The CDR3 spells CASSNLQGASTDTQYF. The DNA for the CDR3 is TGCGCCAGCAGTAATTTACAGGGGGCTAGCACAGATACGCAGTATTTT.

CDR3: CASSEGTGPHETQYF. In nucleotides, the CDR3 is TGTGCCAGCAGTGAGGGAACAGGGCCTCACGAGACCCAGTACTTC. The rearrangement uses TRBV2 and TRBJ2-5; weak D call: TRBD1 (6 bases). Per germline, CDR1 SNHLY and CDR2 FYNNEI. The CDR3 runs 15 residues. Trimming took off 3 bases at V and 5 bases at J, with 16 bases between the two ends. Filled out from reference TRBV2 and TRBJ2-5, the complete variable domain reads EPEVTQTPSHQVTQMGQEVILRCVPISNHLYFYWYRQILGQKVEFLVSFYNNEISEKSEIFDDQFSVERPDGSNFTLKIRSTKLEDSAMYFCASSEGTGPHETQYFGPGTRLLVL.

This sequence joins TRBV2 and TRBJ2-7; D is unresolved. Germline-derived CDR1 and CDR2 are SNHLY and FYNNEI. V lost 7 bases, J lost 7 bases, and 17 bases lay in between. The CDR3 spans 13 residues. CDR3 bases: TGTGCCAGCACAGCGAGCGTGAGTGGAGAGCAGTACTTC. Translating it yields CASTASVSGEQYF.

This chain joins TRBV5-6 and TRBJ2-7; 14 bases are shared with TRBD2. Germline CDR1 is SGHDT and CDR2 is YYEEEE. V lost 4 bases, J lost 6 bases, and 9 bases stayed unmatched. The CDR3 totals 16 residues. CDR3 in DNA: TGTGCCAGCAGCCCCCGGACTAGCGGGAGGTTCTCCGAGCAGTACTTC. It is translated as CASSPRTSGRFSEQYF.

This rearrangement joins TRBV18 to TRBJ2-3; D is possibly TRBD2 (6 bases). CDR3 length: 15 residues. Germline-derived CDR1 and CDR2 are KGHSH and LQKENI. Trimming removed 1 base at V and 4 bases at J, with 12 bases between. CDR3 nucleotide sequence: TGTGCCAGCTCACCACGTTTGGAGGGATCAGATACGCAGTATTTT. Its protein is CASSPRLEGSDTQYF.

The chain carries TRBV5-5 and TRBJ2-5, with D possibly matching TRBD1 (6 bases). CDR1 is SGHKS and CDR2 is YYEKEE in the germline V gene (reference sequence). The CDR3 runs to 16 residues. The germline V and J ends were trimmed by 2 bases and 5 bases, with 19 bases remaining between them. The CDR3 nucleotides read TGTGCCAGCAGCTTCCCAGGGGCCGCCCTTAGGGAGACCCAGTACTTC. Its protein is CASSFPGAALRETQYF.

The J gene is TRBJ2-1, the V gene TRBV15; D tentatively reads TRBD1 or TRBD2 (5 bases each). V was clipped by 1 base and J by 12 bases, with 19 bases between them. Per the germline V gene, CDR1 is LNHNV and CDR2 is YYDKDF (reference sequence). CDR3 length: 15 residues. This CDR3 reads CATSRGRDPQNGQFF. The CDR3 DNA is TGTGCCACCAGCAGAGGAAGGGACCCTCAAAACGGGCAGTTCTTC. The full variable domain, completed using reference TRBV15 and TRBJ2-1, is DAMVIQNPRYQVTQFGKPVTLSCSQTLNHNVMYWYQQKSSQAPKLLFHYYDKDFNNEADTPDNFQSRRPNTSFCFLDIRSPGLGDTAMYLCATSRGRDPQNGQFFGPGTRLTVL.

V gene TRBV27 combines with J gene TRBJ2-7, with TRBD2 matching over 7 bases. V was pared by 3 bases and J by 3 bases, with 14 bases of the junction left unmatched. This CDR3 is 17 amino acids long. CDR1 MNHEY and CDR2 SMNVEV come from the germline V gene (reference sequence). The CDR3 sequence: CASSLSFLGTTNYEQYF. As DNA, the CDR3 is TGTGCCAGCAGTTTGTCCTTCCTCGGGACTACTAACTACGAGCAGTACTTC.

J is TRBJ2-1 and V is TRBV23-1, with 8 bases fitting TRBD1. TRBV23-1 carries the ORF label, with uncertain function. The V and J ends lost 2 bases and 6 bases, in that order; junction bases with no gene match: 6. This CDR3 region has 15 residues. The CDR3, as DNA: TGCGCCAGCAGTCAACCGGACAGGGTGCTCAATGAGCAGTTCTTC. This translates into CASSQPDRVLNEQFF.

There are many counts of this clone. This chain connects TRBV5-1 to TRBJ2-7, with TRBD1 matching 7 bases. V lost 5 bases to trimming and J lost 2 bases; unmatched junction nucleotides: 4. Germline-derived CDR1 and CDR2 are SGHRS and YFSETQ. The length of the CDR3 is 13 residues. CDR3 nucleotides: TGCGCCAGCAGTGGCGGACAGGCCTACGAGCAGTACTTC. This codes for CASSGGQAYEQYF. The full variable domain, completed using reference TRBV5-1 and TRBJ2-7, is KAGVTQTPRYLIKTRGQQVTLSCSPISGHRSVSWYQQTPGQGLQFLFEYFSETQRNKGNFPGRFSGRQFSNSRSEMNVSTLELGDSALYLCASSGGQAYEQYFGPGTRLTVT.

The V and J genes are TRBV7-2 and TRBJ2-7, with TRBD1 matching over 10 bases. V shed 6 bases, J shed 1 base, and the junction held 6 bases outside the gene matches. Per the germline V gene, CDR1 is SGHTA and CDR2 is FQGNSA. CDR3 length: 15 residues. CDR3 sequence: CASSYGQGGSYEQYF. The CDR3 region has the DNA TGTGCCAGCAGTTATGGACAGGGGGGGTCCTACGAGCAGTACTTC.

The CDR3 sequence is CASSLSNQGYSYNEQFF. In DNA form, the CDR3 reads TGTGCCAGCAGCTTATCTAACCAGGGATACTCCTACAATGAGCAGTTCTTC. This chain connects TRBV7-2 to TRBJ2-1; TRBD1 is a possible D gene (5 bases). The V gene lost 2 bases and the J gene lost 0 bases, with 14 bases spanning the gap. This CDR3 spans 17 amino acids. CDR1 is SGHTA, CDR2 FQGNSA, per germline.

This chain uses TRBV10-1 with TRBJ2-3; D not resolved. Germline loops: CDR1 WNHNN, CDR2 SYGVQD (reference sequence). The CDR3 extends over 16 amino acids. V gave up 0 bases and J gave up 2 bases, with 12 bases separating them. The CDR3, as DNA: TGCGCCAGCAGTGAGTCGTTTGTGGGCTACACAGATACGCAGTATTTT. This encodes CASSESFVGYTDTQYF.

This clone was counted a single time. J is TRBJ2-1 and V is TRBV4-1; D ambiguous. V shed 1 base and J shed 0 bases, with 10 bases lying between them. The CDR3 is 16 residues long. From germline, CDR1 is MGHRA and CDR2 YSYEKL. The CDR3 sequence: CASSQGGYSSYNEQFF. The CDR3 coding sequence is TGCGCCAGCAGCCAAGGGGGTTATAGCTCCTACAATGAGCAGTTCTTC.